A selection of T cell receptor beta chains follows, all from one sample in a study of monozygotic twins with inflammatory bowel disease. No DNA is given; TCRdb re-called the 5' RACE reads and lists each CDR3 protein once. Listed are nearly 450,000 distinct CDR3 sequences; 2% to 2.5% falls within the top ten. Sequences were obtained from blood. The receptors here all came from a human donor with ulcerative colitis or Crohn's disease, or a healthy co-twin of an affected twin (not recorded which). Each CDR3 is given with its conserved first and last residue. The order of the fields is CDR3 protein, V gene, J gene.

CDR3aa: CASSFNLAGGPSGANVLTF
v_gene: TRBV27
j_gene: TRBJ2-6

CDR3aa: CSPEIGTGGVETQYF
v_gene: TRBV20-1
j_gene: TRBJ2-5

CDR3aa: CASSLLDLQETQYF
v_gene: TRBV7-8
j_gene: TRBJ2-5

CDR3aa: CASSEWGWEQYF
v_gene: TRBV2
j_gene: TRBJ2-7

CDR3aa: CSVVGYQETQYF
v_gene: TRBV29-1
j_gene: TRBJ2-5

CDR3aa: CASSRQDSPLHF
v_gene: TRBV4-2
j_gene: TRBJ1-6

CDR3aa: CASRPTGDLGETQYF
v_gene: TRBV5-1
j_gene: TRBJ2-5

CDR3aa: CASRQTVLSYNEQFF
v_gene: TRBV3-1
j_gene: TRBJ2-1

CDR3aa: CASSVDMQAGGPWNEQFF
v_gene: TRBV9
j_gene: TRBJ2-1

CDR3aa: CAWSVQAGAAGTQYF
v_gene: TRBV30
j_gene: TRBJ2-5

CDR3aa: CASSLGGRPSSYNEQFF
v_gene: TRBV7-2
j_gene: TRBJ2-1

CDR3aa: CASSPNPGNYEQYF
v_gene: TRBV4-1
j_gene: TRBJ2-7

CDR3aa: CASSYGGELFF
v_gene: TRBV6-7
j_gene: TRBJ2-2

CDR3aa: CSASTGTSGRGDTQYF
v_gene: TRBV20-1
j_gene: TRBJ2-3

CDR3aa: CASSLGLAGSRTGELFF
v_gene: TRBV5-1
j_gene: TRBJ2-2

CDR3aa: CASSLLGTWSVF
v_gene: TRBV7-2
j_gene: TRBJ2-1

CDR3aa: CASSQSRNNEQFF
v_gene: TRBV18
j_gene: TRBJ2-1

CDR3aa: CASSLSLVGKGNGYTF
v_gene: TRBV5-5
j_gene: TRBJ1-2

CDR3aa: CASSDDRGAATYEQYF
v_gene: TRBV19
j_gene: TRBJ2-7

CDR3aa: CASSQVTGTEAFF
v_gene: TRBV4-2
j_gene: TRBJ1-1

CDR3aa: CASSMRQGPYNSPLHF
v_gene: TRBV4-3
j_gene: TRBJ1-6

CDR3aa: CASSAGLAVPEQYF
v_gene: TRBV4-3
j_gene: TRBJ2-7

CDR3aa: CASSPTSERNEQFF
v_gene: TRBV12-3/TRBV12-4
j_gene: TRBJ2-1

CDR3aa: CSARPPAGGEQYF
v_gene: TRBV20-1
j_gene: TRBJ2-7